The rows below give T cell receptor beta chains drawn from one sample of a study of blood T cell repertoires in COVID-19. TCRdb's table, derived via immunoSEQ multiplex PCR, lists solely in-frame clones and lacks some. The repertoire holds approximately 160,000 clones, about 85% seen once, with 10% to 15% in the top ten. The sample consisted of peripheral blood. These receptors originate from a man in his 70s who had recovered from COVID-19. CDR3s leave out the opening cysteine and the closing phenylalanine or tryptophan. The order of the fields is clone size, V gene, J gene, CDR3 protein. The listing skips clone size in some rows; elsewhere it reads once, few, many or a size class.

>once|TRBV29-1|TRBJ2-2
SVKSGEAGELF
>few|TRBV3-1/TRBV3-2|TRBJ2-1
ASSQRMGGKIDEQF
>few|TRBV19|TRBJ1-5
ASSVQDSNQPQH
>-|TRBV7-9|TRBJ1-6
ASSFDAGTPLH
>-|TRBV5-1|TRBJ1-3
ASSLGQGAGNTIY
>-|TRBV3-1/TRBV3-2|TRBJ2-2
ASSPTSGALTGELF
>-|TRBV13|TRBJ2-7
ASSEQVYSYEQY
>once|TRBV7-2|TRBJ1-4
ASSFLTGQPPVTNEKLF
>-|TRBV29-1|TRBJ2-5
SARDRKETQY
>-|TRBV15|TRBJ2-1
ATSSGRAGEQF
>-|TRBV27|TRBJ1-2
ASSFTSRDLGYT
>-|TRBV6-5|TRBJ2-1
ATAWARTAEQF
>-|TRBV28|TRBJ2-1
ASSLTSGSYEQF
>-|TRBV5-4|TRBJ2-1
ASSSYRTSGPGRYNEQF
>many|TRBV19|TRBJ1-5
ASSVDRLEPQH
>-|TRBV19|TRBJ2-2
ASSASGRIGELF
>-|TRBV7-2|TRBJ2-7
ASSPHMSYEQY